A single sample gave rise to the 24 T cell receptor beta chains below, sequenced in a study of early T cells in non-severe SARS-CoV-2 infection. MiXCR was run by TCRdb on the 5' RACE reads, yielding one entry per CDR3 protein. Of some 110,000 distinct CDR3 sequences listed, about 15% are singletons. Sequencing was performed on whole blood. The origin of the receptors is an adult who was a healthcare worker with PCR-confirmed SARS-CoV-2 infection or an uninfected control (not recorded which).

The rearrangement joins TRBV6-1 to TRBJ2-5; D not resolved. Germline V CDR1 and CDR2: MNHNS, SASEGT. The CDR3 covers 13 residues. V was pared by 7 bases and J by 1 base, with 10 bases between. CDR3 loop: CASTHLLQETQYF. Here the CDR3 DNA reads TGTGCCAGCACCCACCTACTCCAAGAGACCCAGTACTTC.

This clonotype was observed a single time. In DNA form, the CDR3 reads TGTGCCAGCGGGGGATCTGGGGCCTACAATGAGCAGTTCTTC. Protein: CASGGSGAYNEQFF. The J gene is TRBJ2-1, the V gene TRBV9, with D perhaps being TRBD1 or TRBD2 (5 bases each). Germline values: CDR1 SGDLS, CDR2 YYNGEE. The CDR3 runs to 14 residues. The V and J ends lost 7 bases and 2 bases respectively, with 13 bases between them.

This clonotype was seen only a few times. The V call is TRBV7-8, the J call TRBJ2-1, with D perhaps matching TRBD1 (5 bases). Deletions cut 5 bases from V and 11 bases from J, with 13 bases between. This CDR3 is built from 12 residues. Germline assignment: CDR1 SGHVS and CDR2 FQNEAQ. This chain's CDR3 is CASSRDRRKQFF. CDR3 nucleotides: TGTGCCAGCAGCCGAGACAGAAGGAAGCAGTTCTTC.

This clonotype was picked up many times. The J gene is TRBJ1-5, the V gene TRBV4-2; D uncertain. The germline V and J ends were trimmed by 2 bases and 2 bases, with 7 bases remaining between them. Germline V gene lookup returns CDR1 LGHNA and CDR2 YNFKEQ. The CDR3 extends over 14 amino acids. CDR3 in amino acids: CASSQLLGNQPQHF. The CDR3 nucleotides read TGTGCCAGCAGCCAATTGCTGGGCAATCAGCCCCAGCATTTT.

In this sample, this clonotype turned up many times. The chain recombines TRBV18 with TRBJ2-5; a possible D gene is TRBD1 (6 bases). The CDR3 consists of 16 residues. Trimming took 4 bases from V and 1 from J, leaving 16 bases between them. Germline CDR1 KGHSH, CDR2 LQKENI. In DNA, the CDR3 is TGTGCCAGCTCACTGCAGGGGTCGGTCACCCAAGAGACCCAGTACTTC. This sequence encodes CASSLQGSVTQETQYF.

This clonotype was counted at least ten times. The chain is built from TRBV6-5 and TRBJ2-7; TRBD1 is a possible D gene (6 bases). Per germline, CDR1 MNHEY and CDR2 SVGAGI. The CDR3 extends over 14 amino acids. V dropped 5 bases and J dropped 5 bases, with 16 bases sitting between them. The chain's CDR3 is CASSQGQSVHEQYF. Written as DNA, the CDR3 is TGTGCCAGCAGTCAAGGACAGTCCGTCCACGAGCAGTACTTC.

This clonotype appeared many times. The chain recombines TRBV5-1 with TRBJ1-2, with D unresolved. CDR3 length equals 12 residues. CDR1 and CDR2 from the germline V gene are SGHRS and YFSETQ. The ends were cut back, 0 bases at V and 4 bases at J, with 4 bases in the middle. The CDR3 DNA is TGCGCCAGCAGCTTGGCCACCTATGGCTACACCTTC. Translating gives CASSLATYGYTF.

The V gene is TRBV5-1, the J gene TRBJ2-2; TRBD1 is a possible D gene (6 bases). Trimming took off 3 bases at V and 7 bases at J, with 19 bases between the two ends. CDR1 is SGHRS, CDR2 YFSETQ, per germline. This CDR3 is built from 16 residues. This CDR3 reads CASSSQPTQGNGELFF. CDR3 bases: TGCGCCAGCAGCTCCCAACCGACGCAGGGGAACGGGGAGCTGTTTTTT.

This clonotype was found a few times. The chain combines TRBV11-2 with TRBJ2-5, with TRBD2 as a possible D gene (6 bases). V lost 0 bases and J 9 bases, leaving 8 bases between the germline ends. The CDR3 length is 12 residues. Germline V lookup: CDR1 SGHAT, CDR2 FQNNGV. The CDR3 sequence: CASSLDGTSQYF. The CDR3 bases are TGTGCCAGCAGCTTAGACGGGACTTCCCAGTACTTC.

This rearrangement joins TRBV10-1 to TRBJ2-2; D gene uncertain. There are 12 residues in the CDR3. Germline values: CDR1 WNHNN, CDR2 SYGVQD (reference sequence). The V end lost 3 bases, the J end lost 5 bases, and 4 bases lay between the germline ends. CDR3 sequence reads: CASSDQTGELFF. For the CDR3, the DNA is TGCGCCAGCAGTGATCAAACCGGGGAGCTGTTTTTT.

This sequence joins TRBV25-1 and TRBJ2-3; D call uncertain. V shed 3 bases and J shed 4 bases, with 11 bases lying between them. Looked up from germline, CDR1 is MGHDK and CDR2 is SYGVNS. This CDR3 is 14 amino acids long. The CDR3 region is CASSDEPLSDTQYF. The CDR3 nucleotides are TGTGCCAGCAGTGATGAACCCCTTTCAGATACGCAGTATTTT.

This clonotype came up a few times. The CDR3 sequence: CASSPQIFGNTIYF. CDR3 nucleotides: TGTGCCAGCAGTCCTCAGATATTTGGAAACACCATATATTTT. The chain recombines TRBV25-1 with TRBJ1-3; no reliable D call. The germline V gene encodes CDR1 MGHDK and CDR2 SYGVNS. The V end lost 5 bases, the J end lost 3 bases, and 11 bases lay between the germline ends. There are 14 residues in the CDR3.

A single count supports this clonotype. The V call is TRBV5-1, the J call TRBJ1-1; no clear D gene. Germline assignment: CDR1 SGHRS and CDR2 YFSETQ. Trimming took off 4 bases at V and 9 bases at J, with 22 bases between the two ends. There are 15 residues in the CDR3. Written as DNA, the CDR3 is TGCGCCAGCAGCCCCGGGAGCCGACCTGATAATAAAGCTTTCTTT. It codes for CASSPGSRPDNKAFF.

This clonotype has more than one count but fewer than ten. The V and J genes are TRBV24-1 and TRBJ2-3, with D unresolved. The CDR3 consists of 11 residues. V was clipped by 3 bases and J by 7 bases, with 4 bases between them. Germline CDR1 is KGHDR and CDR2 is SFDVKD. The CDR3 nucleotides read TGTGCCACCAGTGATGTATATACGCAGTATTTT. It yields the protein CATSDVYTQYF.

This clonotype was found a few times. V gene TRBV7-2 combines with J gene TRBJ2-3; TRBD2 agrees at 9 bases. The CDR3 extends over 14 amino acids. Losses at the gene ends were 4 bases for V and 6 bases for J; bases not matched to a gene: 5. Per germline, CDR1 SGHTA and CDR2 FQGNSA. The CDR3 DNA reads TGTGCCAGCAGCTCAGCGGGGGGCCGGGATACGCAGTATTTT. Translation gives CASSSAGGRDTQYF.

This clonotype was picked up a small number of times. The chain recombines TRBV7-9 with TRBJ2-1; 10 bases line up with TRBD1. The germline V gene has CDR1 SEHNR and CDR2 FQNEAQ (reference sequence). There are 15 residues in the CDR3. J lost 10 bases, V lost 7 bases, and 13 bases had no gene match. In DNA, the CDR3 is TGTGCCAGCACCCTAGGAAGGACAGGGGGTGTCGAGCAGTTCTTC. Translating it yields CASTLGRTGGVEQFF.

The table lists this clonotype with a few counts. This chain joins TRBV18 and TRBJ1-5, with D hard to call. The CDR3 consists of 14 residues. V was clipped by 2 bases and J by 4 bases, with 9 bases between them. The germline gives CDR1 KGHSH, CDR2 LQKENI. The CDR3: CASSPEQPNQPQHF. The CDR3 nucleotides are TGTGCCAGCTCACCAGAACAGCCTAATCAGCCCCAGCATTTT.

The sample holds a few counts of this clonotype. The rearrangement joins TRBV24-1 to TRBJ1-2, with TRBD1 matching 7 bases. CDR3 length equals 13 residues. Germline V lookup: CDR1 KGHDR, CDR2 SFDVKD. With V trimmed by 9 bases and J by 5 bases, 8 bases remained unmatched. The CDR3 sequence: CATVPTGKYGYTF. The CDR3 DNA reads as TGTGCCACCGTCCCGACAGGGAAATATGGCTACACCTTC.

In its sample, this clonotype was seen many times. The chain joins TRBV5-5 to TRBJ1-2; no clear D. Deletions cut 1 base from V and 0 bases from J, with 10 bases between. CDR3 length equals 15 residues. Germline values: CDR1 SGHKS, CDR2 YYEKEE (reference sequence). The CDR3 region has the DNA TGTGCCAGCAGCTTGACCTCGATAGCTAACTATGGCTACACCTTC. This sequence encodes CASSLTSIANYGYTF.

This clonotype was observed many times. The V call is TRBV7-8, the J call TRBJ2-3; TRBD2 aligns across 12 bases. Per the germline V gene, CDR1 is SGHVS and CDR2 is FQNEAQ. The CDR3 covers 15 residues. V lost 5 bases and J lost 8; bases outside the gene matches: 8. This CDR3 reads CASSATSGGQGTQYF. The CDR3 DNA reads TGTGCCAGCAGCGCCACTAGCGGGGGGCAAGGTACGCAGTATTTT.

In its sample, this clonotype was seen a few times. The V call is TRBV20-1, the J call TRBJ1-6, with a tentative D call TRBD1 (6 bases). Looked up from germline, CDR1 is DFQATT and CDR2 is SNEGSKA (reference sequence). The CDR3 runs 14 residues. V was clipped by 6 bases and J by 7 bases, with 16 bases between them. This CDR3 is CSATPRGWNSPLHF. The CDR3 nucleotides are TGCAGTGCCACACCCAGGGGATGGAATTCACCCCTCCACTTT.

The chain links TRBV7-9 to TRBJ1-2; D is perhaps TRBD1 (5 bases). V lost 5 bases and J lost 8, with 15 bases in between. Germline CDR1 is SEHNR and CDR2 is FQNEAQ (reference sequence). The CDR3 has 13 residues. CDR3 nucleotide sequence: TGTGCCAGCAGCCCGGACGGGACCCTGGGCTACACCTTC. Translating gives CASSPDGTLGYTF.

The chain uses TRBV27 and TRBJ1-6, with 9 bases lining up with TRBD1. CDR1 is MNHEY, CDR2 SMNVEV, per germline (reference sequence). V lost 8 bases, J lost 14 bases, and 16 bases stayed unmatched. This CDR3 has 15 amino acids. CDR3 sequence reads: CASLPRQGEPEALHF. The CDR3 coding sequence is TGTGCCAGCTTACCGAGACAGGGGGAGCCAGAGGCCCTCCACTTT.

The chain is built from TRBV7-9 and TRBJ1-3, with 8 positions matching TRBD1. CDR3 size: 15 residues. CDR1 SEHNR and CDR2 FQNEAQ come from the germline V gene (reference sequence). With 5 bases clipped from V and 0 bases from J, the junction kept 3 bases outside the gene matches. CDR3 in amino acids: CASSQTGASGNTIYF. CDR3 nucleotide sequence: TGTGCCAGCAGCCAGACAGGGGCCTCTGGAAACACCATATATTTT. The complete variable domain, with remaining parts taken from reference TRBV7-9 and TRBJ1-3, reads DTGVSQNPRHKITKRGQNVTFRCDPISEHNRLYWYRQTLGQGPEFLTYFQNEAQLEKSRLLSDRFSAERPKGSFSTLEIQRTEQGDSAMYLCASSQTGASGNTIYFGEGSWLTVV.